The 11 T cell receptor beta chains below all came from one sample that was sequenced in a study of T cell responses to AZD1222 COVID-19 vaccine. Here immunoSEQ multiplex PCR was the method, and the copy in TCRdb shows in-frame clones only, minus some. The sample lists under 150,000 clones, 92% occurring once. This specimen was peripheral blood, taken on day 0 of AZD1222 vaccination. The receptor set was obtained from an adult in good health.

The gene calls are TRBV27 and TRBJ2-4, with 10 bases identical to TRBD2. This CDR3 has 16 residues. Germline V CDR1 and CDR2: MNHEY, SMNVEV (reference sequence). V dropped 6 bases and J dropped 1; count of bases not matched to a gene: 6. CDR3 amino acids: CASSPEREGAKNIQYF. The CDR3 DNA sequence: TGTGCCAGCAGCCCTGAGCGGGAGGGGGCCAAAAACATTCAGTACTTC.

This clone was seen once. The chain links TRBV7-9 to TRBJ2-6; 11 bases align to TRBD1. The CDR3 covers 16 residues. Germline assignment: CDR1 SEHNR and CDR2 FQNEAQ (reference sequence). The junction had 5 bases not matched to a gene; V was cut back by 10 bases and J by 0 bases. CDR3 loop: CAMDRGPYSGANVLTF. The DNA for the CDR3 is TGTGCCATGGACAGGGGGCCCTACTCTGGGGCCAACGTCCTGACTTTC.

V usage is TRBV13 and J usage is TRBJ2-1; unclear D gene. Trimming shortened V by 1 base and J by 4 bases, and 5 bases separated the two germline ends. The CDR3 spans 13 residues. Germline V gene sequence: CDR1 PRHDT, CDR2 FYEKMQ (reference sequence). The CDR3 region has the DNA TGTGCCAGCAGCTTAGTCTCATACAATGAGCAGTTCTTC. Translated, it gives CASSLVSYNEQFF.

With respect to this clone: One end of the junction is discordant with germline, which a read error may explain. The chain couples TRBV27 to TRBJ2-1, with 9 bases fitting TRBD2. Germline assignment: CDR1 MNHEY and CDR2 SMNVEV (reference sequence). The CDR3 contains 15 residues. The CDR3 spells CAGRLPGTSRYEQFF. The CDR3 DNA reads TGTGCCGGCAGGCTACCCGGGACTAGCAGGTATGAGCAGTTCTTC.

This clone was found once. One end of the junction varies from germline; a read error may be responsible. This chain joins TRBV7-3 and TRBJ1-3, with 8 positions matching TRBD1. Germline lookup yields CDR1 SGHTA and CDR2 FQGTGA. The CDR3 loop spans 15 amino acids. The chain's CDR3 is CASSLTGGSGNTIYF. The DNA for the CDR3 is TGTGCCAGCAGCCTAACAGGGGGCTCTGGAAACACCATATATTTT. Based on the CDR3 plus reference TRBV7-3 and TRBJ1-3, the full variable domain is GAGVSQTPSNKVTEKGKYVELRCDPISGHTALYWYRQSLGQGPEFLIYFQGTGAADDSGLPNDRFFAVRPEGSVSTLKIQRTERGDSAVYLCASSLTGGSGNTIYFGEGSWLTVV.

Points on this clone: Other DNA sequences in this specimen translate into the identical CDR3. The V and J genes are TRBV9 and TRBJ2-1; 14 bases align to TRBD2. With V trimmed by 2 bases and J by 7 bases, 2 bases remained unmatched. The germline V gene encodes CDR1 SGDLS and CDR2 YYNGEE. The CDR3 has 15 residues. The CDR3 DNA follows: TGTGCCAGCAGCGTGGGACTAGCGGGAGATAATGAGCAGTTCTTC. Protein: CASSVGLAGDNEQFF.

V usage is TRBV5-6 and J usage is TRBJ2-7; no definite D call. V lost 7 bases, J lost 6 bases, and 11 bases lay in between. The CDR3 is 11 amino acids. Germline V gene lookup returns CDR1 SGHDT and CDR2 YYEEEE. CDR3 DNA sequence: TGTGCCAGCTCCCTCGAGGTCGAGCAGTACTTC. Its translation is CASSLEVEQYF.

This rearrangement joins TRBV5-1 to TRBJ1-1; no reliable D call. The germline V gene encodes CDR1 SGHRS and CDR2 YFSETQ. The length of the CDR3 is 14 residues. Trimming cost V 0 bases and J 3 bases, with 9 bases left between them. CDR3 DNA sequence: TGCGCCAGCAGCTTGGTTTTTTCGGACACTGAAGCTTTCTTT. Its translation: CASSLVFSDTEAFF. Looking up the rest from reference TRBV5-1 and TRBJ1-1 gives the full variable domain: KAGVTQTPRYLIKTRGQQVTLSCSPISGHRSVSWYQQTPGQGLQFLFEYFSETQRNKGNFPGRFSGRQFSNSRSEMNVSTLELGDSALYLCASSLVFSDTEAFFGQGTRLTVV.

The rearrangement uses TRBV2 and TRBJ1-1; no reliable D call. The CDR3 has 16 residues. Germline CDR1 is SNHLY and CDR2 is FYNNEI. V dropped 5 bases and J dropped 7 bases, with 23 bases sitting between them. CDR3 region: CASSLGTAFLEGEAFF. CDR3 DNA: TGTGCCAGCAGTCTGGGAACAGCTTTTTTAGAGGGTGAAGCTTTCTTT.

The table lists this clone with a count of one. V and J are TRBV9 and TRBJ1-1; no reliable D call. Germline CDR1 is SGDLS and CDR2 is YYNGEE. Trimming took off 1 base at V and 5 bases at J, with 15 bases between the two ends. The CDR3 is made up of 15 amino acids. Here the CDR3 DNA reads TGTGCCAGCAGCGTATTGGGCAGCGGAAGTACTGAAGCTTTCTTT. It yields the protein CASSVLGSGSTEAFF.

The chain is built from TRBV24-1 and TRBJ1-5; TRBD1 is a possible D gene (6 bases). Germline CDR1 reads KGHDR; CDR2 reads SFDVKD. Deletions cut 8 bases from V and 5 bases from J, with 15 bases between. This CDR3 has 14 residues. The CDR3 DNA is TGTGCCACCAAAGGTGGGGGGCTCGATCAGCCCCAGCATTTT. Translating gives CATKGGGLDQPQHF.